One sample yielded the 31 T cell receptor beta chains listed below, sequenced in a study of T cells in Graves' hyperthyroidism and ophthalmopathy. What was amplified from RNA transcripts were TCR beta CDR3 regions. First-round RT-PCR targeting the TCR CDR3 was performed with the HTBI primer set. TCRdb passed the multiplex PCR reads through MiXCR, listing each CDR3 protein once. This sample has 350,000 to 400,000 distinct CDR3 sequences; about 19% occur once, and the top ten carry 3.7%. Sequenced input: blood. Receptors originate from a young woman with Graves' hyperthyroidism.

The chain combines TRBV6-1 with TRBJ2-5, with D possibly being TRBD1 or TRBD2 (6 bases each). The CDR3 has 15 amino acids. Trimming cost V 6 bases and J 2 bases, with 16 bases left between them. Germline lookup yields CDR1 MNHNS and CDR2 SASEGT. The CDR3 here is CASRWGEGGQETQYF. CDR3 in DNA: TGTGCCAGCAGATGGGGAGAGGGGGGACAAGAGACCCAGTACTTC.

This rearrangement joins TRBV28 to TRBJ1-5; D may be TRBD1 (6 bases). V was clipped by 5 bases and J by 3 bases, with 11 bases between them. The CDR3 length is 14 residues. Germline V gene lookup returns CDR1 MDHEN and CDR2 SYDVKM. This chain's CDR3 is CASSPGGDNQPQHF. The CDR3, as DNA: TGTGCCAGCAGTCCCGGGGGCGACAATCAGCCCCAGCATTTT.

This clonotype occurred many times. The chain is built from TRBV6-1 and TRBJ1-1, with D perhaps TRBD1 (6 bases). Per the germline V gene, CDR1 is MNHNS and CDR2 is SASEGT. V was cut by 4 bases and J by 4 bases, with 13 bases left in between. CDR3 size: 14 residues. The CDR3 sequence is CASSGTEGFTEAFF. The CDR3 bases are TGTGCCAGCAGTGGGACAGAGGGCTTCACTGAAGCTTTCTTT.

This clonotype was recorded many times. The J gene is TRBJ2-7, the V gene TRBV6-1; D ambiguous. This CDR3 is built from 12 residues. The germline V and J ends were trimmed by 5 bases and 3 bases, with 8 bases remaining between them. CDR1 MNHNS and CDR2 SASEGT come from the germline V gene. The CDR3 sequence: CASSQDDYEQYF. The CDR3 DNA sequence: TGTGCCAGCAGTCAGGACGACTACGAGCAGTACTTC.

The chain employs TRBV12-3 or TRBV12-4 and TRBJ1-1; tentative D call: TRBD1 (6 bases). The V gene lost 4 bases and the J gene lost 6 bases, with 21 bases spanning the gap. The CDR3 extends over 16 amino acids. CDR3 DNA sequence: TGTGCCAGCAGTTCCAGTAAGGGACACTCCGCCGCTGAAGCTTTCTTT. Translation: CASSSSKGHSAAEAFF.

In this sample, this clonotype turned up many times. This chain uses TRBV18 with TRBJ1-1, with D uncertain. Germline CDR1 and CDR2: KGHSH and LQKENI. Trimming removed 3 bases from V and 1 base from J, with 9 bases in between. The CDR3 contains 14 residues. In DNA form, the CDR3 reads TGTGCCAGCTCACCGTCGGATGCGAACACTGAAGCTTTCTTT. Protein sequence: CASSPSDANTEAFF.

This clonotype was observed many times. The chain carries TRBV7-8 and TRBJ2-2; D gene ambiguous. The V end lost 3 bases, the J end lost 8 bases, and 13 bases lay between the germline ends. The germline V gene encodes CDR1 SGHVS and CDR2 FQNEAQ. This CDR3 is built from 14 residues. CDR3 sequence reads: CASSFYSTPGELFF. The DNA of the CDR3 is TGTGCCAGCAGCTTTTACAGTACGCCAGGGGAGCTGTTTTTT.

This clonotype showed up many times. The chain uses TRBV5-4 and TRBJ1-2, with 8 bases identical to TRBD1. Looked up from germline, CDR1 is SGHNT and CDR2 is YYREEE (reference sequence). CDR3 size: 18 residues. Trimming took 3 bases from V and 1 from J; bases not matched to a gene: 14. The CDR3 reads CASSCLRTGLPYNYGYTF. The CDR3 DNA reads as TGTGCCAGCAGCTGCCTCCGGACAGGGCTCCCTTATAACTATGGCTACACCTTC.

The chain has TRBV6-1 and TRBJ1-1; TRBD1 matches at 9 bases. This CDR3 contains 15 residues. CDR1 is MNHNS, CDR2 SASEGT, per germline. Trimming at V came to 2 bases and at J to 5 bases, leaving 6 bases not matched to a gene. The CDR3 bases are TGTGCCAGCAGTGAAATACAGGGGGCAAGGACTGAAGCTTTCTTT. This gives the protein CASSEIQGARTEAFF.

This clonotype occurred many times. The genes are TRBV15 and TRBJ1-3; TRBD1 might be the D (5 bases). The CDR3 loop spans 15 amino acids. V was clipped by 0 bases and J by 4 bases, with 10 bases between them. Germline CDR1 and CDR2: LNHNV and YYDKDF (reference sequence). CDR3 amino acids: CATSRDSGTGNTIYF. The CDR3 nucleotides read TGTGCCACCAGCAGAGATAGTGGGACGGGAAACACCATATATTTT.

Ten or more counts support this clonotype. The chain couples TRBV12-3 or TRBV12-4 to TRBJ1-2; maybe TRBD1 (5 bases). The CDR3 has 14 residues. The V gene lost 7 bases and the J gene lost 4 bases, with 16 bases spanning the gap. This chain's CDR3 is CASINSGFFYGYTF. CDR3 in DNA: TGTGCCAGCATTAATTCAGGGTTCTTCTATGGCTACACCTTC.

This clonotype has a count of ten or more. The rearrangement links TRBV12-3 or TRBV12-4 to TRBJ2-7; no clear D. V lost 2 bases to trimming and J lost 4 bases, with 9 bases between them. CDR3 size: 13 residues. The DNA for the CDR3 is TGTGCCAGCAGTTTAAATCTGATGTACGAGCAGTACTTC. As protein: CASSLNLMYEQYF.

This clonotype was recorded many times. CDR3 in DNA: TGTGCCAGCAGCGTAAGGCAGGACTATGGCTACACCTTC. The encoded protein is CASSVRQDYGYTF. This chain connects TRBV9 to TRBJ1-2; D unresolved. Germline V gene sequence: CDR1 SGDLS, CDR2 YYNGEE. The length of the CDR3 is 13 residues. Trimming pared 1 base from V and 3 bases from J, leaving 7 bases between.

This clonotype was seen repeatedly, ten times or more. The chain uses TRBV6-1 and TRBJ1-1; possibly TRBD1 for D (5 bases). Germline V gene sequence: CDR1 MNHNS, CDR2 SASEGT. The CDR3 is 13 amino acids. The germline V and J ends were trimmed by 7 bases and 7 bases, with 16 bases remaining between them. CDR3 residues: CASTPSGGLEAFF. CDR3 coding DNA: TGTGCCAGCACACCCAGTGGGGGACTTGAAGCTTTCTTT.

This clonotype was seen ten or more times. The chain carries TRBV30 and TRBJ1-2; D is ambiguous. This CDR3 region has 12 residues. Germline-derived CDR1 and CDR2 are GTSNPN and SVGIG (reference sequence). V was cut by 3 bases and J by 2 bases, with 7 bases left in between. Here the CDR3 reads CAWRGINYGYTF. The CDR3 nucleotides read TGTGCCTGGAGGGGGATAAACTATGGCTACACCTTC.

Ten or more counts support this clonotype. The chain employs TRBV7-9 and TRBJ1-2, with a possible D match to TRBD1 (5 bases). The CDR3 runs to 15 residues. Trimming pared 6 bases from V and 6 bases from J, leaving 20 bases between. Germline lookup yields CDR1 SEHNR and CDR2 FQNEAQ (reference sequence). The CDR3 spells CASSLVAGTYDGYTF. The CDR3 region has the DNA TGTGCCAGCAGTCTAGTGGCAGGGACCTATGATGGCTACACCTTC.

This clonotype has ten or more counts. The rearrangement uses TRBV28 and TRBJ2-5; no definite D call. Germline assignment: CDR1 MDHEN and CDR2 SYDVKM. The CDR3 runs 15 residues. The V and J ends lost 3 bases and 5 bases respectively, with 16 bases between them. CDR3 sequence reads: CASSFIGTARETQYF. In DNA, the CDR3 is TGTGCCAGCAGTTTTATAGGTACAGCTCGGGAGACCCAGTACTTC.

In its sample, this clonotype was seen many times. This chain uses TRBV7-9 with TRBJ2-5; D call uncertain. The CDR3 consists of 11 residues. Per the germline V gene, CDR1 is SEHNR and CDR2 is FQNEAQ (reference sequence). Trimming took 7 bases from V and 1 from J, leaving 4 bases between them. The CDR3 DNA reads as TGTGCCAGCACATCCCAAGAGACCCAGTACTTC. Protein sequence: CASTSQETQYF.

The V call is TRBV12-3 or TRBV12-4, the J call TRBJ1-2; weak D call: TRBD1 (5 bases). The CDR3 contains 14 residues. V was cut by 4 bases and J by 7 bases, with 16 bases left in between. CDR3 in DNA: TGTGCCAGCAGTTCCGGGACCCCGAGGCTTGGCTACACCTTC. Amino acids: CASSSGTPRLGYTF.

This clonotype has at least ten counts. The chain couples TRBV28 to TRBJ1-2, with TRBD1 identical over 9 bases. Germline CDR1 MDHEN, CDR2 SYDVKM. Trimming took 6 bases from V and 4 from J; bases not matched to a gene: 6. The CDR3 has 14 amino acids. The CDR3 DNA sequence: TGTGCCAGCAGGTCCGGGACAGGGCTCTATGGCTACACCTTC. It specifies CASRSGTGLYGYTF.

The rearrangement links TRBV6-2 or TRBV6-3 to TRBJ2-7, with D maybe TRBD1 (5 bases). Trimming took off 2 bases at V and 4 bases at J, with 15 bases between the two ends. This CDR3 contains 15 residues. Germline CDR1 is MNHEY and CDR2 is SVGEGT. The CDR3 nucleotides are TGTGCCAGCAGTTACGGGCAGGGTCGGATATACGAGCAGTACTTC. Amino acids: CASSYGQGRIYEQYF.

This chain joins TRBV12-3 or TRBV12-4 and TRBJ1-5; perhaps TRBD1 as D (5 bases). The CDR3 has 15 amino acids. V shed 3 bases and J shed 4 bases, with 13 bases lying between them. As DNA, the CDR3 is TGTGCCAGCAGTTTCGGGTCAGGGCTAAATCAGCCCCAGCATTTT. As protein: CASSFGSGLNQPQHF.

This chain links TRBV30 with TRBJ1-1; D gene uncertain. The CDR3 has 13 residues. Per the germline V gene, CDR1 is GTSNPN and CDR2 is SVGIG (reference sequence). Trimming took off 2 bases at V and 0 bases at J, with 7 bases between the two ends. The CDR3 nucleotides are TGTGCCTGGAGTATTGGTCTGAACACTGAAGCTTTCTTT. It translates to CAWSIGLNTEAFF.

This clonotype has a handful of counts. The chain recombines TRBV19 with TRBJ1-1; a possible D gene is TRBD1 (5 bases). The CDR3 consists of 16 residues. Germline V lookup: CDR1 LNHDA, CDR2 SQIVND (reference sequence). Trimming took 11 bases from V and 6 from J, leaving 28 bases between them. As DNA, the CDR3 is TGTGCCGGTATCCAGACGATGCGGGGGGGGGTCCCTGAAGCTTTCTTT. Translated: CAGIQTMRGGVPEAFF.

This clonotype was counted many times. The chain links TRBV15 to TRBJ1-5; D call uncertain. Per germline, CDR1 LNHNV and CDR2 YYDKDF (reference sequence). The V end lost 4 bases, the J end lost 5 bases, and 6 bases lay between the germline ends. The CDR3 sequence is 12 residues long. CDR3 in DNA: TGTGCCACCAGCACCCAGGATCAGCCCCAGCATTTT. It codes for CATSTQDQPQHF. Full variable domain (rest looked up from reference TRBV15 and TRBJ1-5): DAMVIQNPRYQVTQFGKPVTLSCSQTLNHNVMYWYQQKSSQAPKLLFHYYDKDFNNEADTPDNFQSRRPNTSFCFLDIRSPGLGDTAMYLCATSTQDQPQHFGDGTRLSIL.

The V and J genes are TRBV6-1 and TRBJ1-5; TRBD1 is a possible D gene (5 bases). Germline V CDR1 and CDR2: MNHNS, SASEGT. Trimming took 7 bases from V and 0 from J, leaving 16 bases between them. This CDR3 contains 16 residues. CDR3 loop: CASKSAREYSNQPQHF. The DNA for the CDR3 is TGTGCCAGCAAATCCGCCAGGGAGTATAGCAATCAGCCCCAGCATTTT.

This clonotype was seen many times. The genes are TRBV29-1 and TRBJ1-1, with D perhaps TRBD1 (5 bases). V lost 7 bases to trimming and J lost 4 bases, with 16 bases between them. In germline, CDR1 is SQVTM, CDR2 ANQGSEA. The CDR3 runs to 13 residues. The chain's CDR3 is CSANRGWTTEAFF. In nucleotides, the CDR3 is TGCAGCGCCAATCGGGGCTGGACCACTGAAGCTTTCTTT.

This clonotype was recorded at least ten times. V usage is TRBV28 and J usage is TRBJ2-5; weak D call: TRBD2 (6 bases). CDR1 and CDR2 from the germline V gene are MDHEN and SYDVKM. With 5 bases removed from V and 9 bases from J, the gap between germline ends came to 19 bases. This CDR3 has 14 amino acids. CDR3 DNA: TGTGCCAGCAGTCCCCAGGCGTGGACTAAGGCCCAGTACTTC. Its translation is CASSPQAWTKAQYF. The full variable domain, rest sourced from reference TRBV28 and TRBJ2-5, is DVKVTQSSRYLVKRTGEKVFLECVQDMDHENMFWYRQDPGLGLRLIYFSYDVKMKEKGDIPEGYSVSREKKERFSLILESASTNQTSMYLCASSPQAWTKAQYFGPGTRLLVL.

This clonotype was seen at least ten times. V and J are TRBV5-1 and TRBJ2-5; perhaps D is TRBD1 or TRBD2 (5 bases each). Trimming removed 0 bases from V and 2 bases from J, with 17 bases in between. Germline V gene lookup returns CDR1 SGHRS and CDR2 YFSETQ. This CDR3 region has 17 residues. This chain's CDR3 is CASSLALPGTGQETQYF. CDR3 nucleotide sequence: TGCGCCAGCAGCTTGGCCCTACCCGGGACCGGTCAAGAGACCCAGTACTTC.

The CDR3 sequence: CASRNSLAKNIQYF. CDR3 DNA: TGTGCCAGCAGAAACAGCTTAGCCAAAAACATTCAGTACTTC. The chain couples TRBV12-3 or TRBV12-4 to TRBJ2-4; no clear D. Trimming stripped 6 bases from V and 0 bases from J, with 9 bases between. This CDR3 comprises 14 residues.

This clonotype was detected only a few times. The CDR3 reads CASSYASAGAKNIQYF. The CDR3 DNA sequence: TGTGCCAGCAGTTACGCCTCAGCGGGAGCCAAAAACATTCAGTACTTC. The chain uses TRBV6-5 and TRBJ2-4; D perhaps matches TRBD2 (6 bases). Deletions cut 2 bases from V and 0 bases from J, with 11 bases between. Germline V lookup: CDR1 MNHEY, CDR2 SVGAGI. This CDR3 comprises 16 residues.